This TCR beta chain was identified in a study of early T cells in non-severe SARS-CoV-2 infection. Background on the study: Alpha and beta chains were unpaired, from unsorted whole-blood bulk RNA.

Study-wide results and caveats: Private and CD4 specificities were missed by VDJdb matching, skewed to anti-spike CD8.

This clonotype was picked up many times. Its matching antigen is unknown. Unique molecular identifiers were attached to individual cDNA molecules. TCRdb reanalysed the 5' RACE reads using MiXCR and keeps one entry per CDR3 protein. This sample has under 70,000 distinct CDR3 sequences, with around 4.9% found just once. The source material was whole blood. This TCR was sampled from an adult who was a healthcare worker with PCR-confirmed SARS-CoV-2 infection or an uninfected control (not recorded which).

As DNA, the CDR3 is TGTGCCAGCAACCTGGCGGGAGGGCGGGGAGATACGCAGTATTTT. It specifies CASNLAGGRGDTQYF. The chain has TRBV2 and TRBJ2-3; 9 nucleotides line up with TRBD2. In germline, CDR1 is SNHLY, CDR2 FYNNEI. This CDR3 has 15 amino acids. V gave up 7 bases and J gave up 5 bases; unmatched junction bases: 10.